The TCR beta chain described here comes from a study of T cells in Graves' hyperthyroidism and ophthalmopathy. Authors of the study amplified TCR beta CDR3 regions from RNA transcripts. A first-round RT-PCR of the TCR CDR3 used the HTBI primer set. From the multiplex PCR reads, TCRdb called clonotypes with MiXCR, one entry per CDR3 protein. The table shows fewer than 750,000 distinct CDR3 sequences, with 14% occurring only once. Germline CDR1 SGHTA, CDR2 FQGNSA. The V gene end was trimmed by 5 bases and the J gene end by 7 bases; junction bases not matched to a gene: 9. The CDR3 sequence is 15 residues long. Many counts were recorded for this clonotype.

The sequence derives from a woman in her forties or fifties with Graves' ophthalmopathy. Input material: blood. V and J are TRBV7-2 and TRBJ2-7; TRBD1 aligns across 12 bases. For the CDR3, the DNA is TGTGCCAGCAGCGCAAAGGGACAGGGGGCCGGTGAGCAGTACTTC. Its translation is CASSAKGQGAGEQYF.